This T cell receptor beta chain appears in the sequencing data of a study of post-analysis software for immune sequencing data. Across the whole study: Secondary progressive, relapsing-remitting and progressive-relapsing multiple sclerosis were among the included disease courses.

Findings and caveats of the study: In patients, TRBV5-6, TRBV5-1 and TRBV20-1 belonged to roughly five TRBV segments found more frequently than in controls. Those with multiple sclerosis, the patient group, showed significantly lower normalized Chao1 diversity than controls.

Carried by the TCR beta cDNA libraries were unique molecular identifiers. Starting from approximately 0.95 to 9.8 million T cells, the study yielded roughly 0.5 million cDNA molecules. One entry per CDR3 protein results from TCRdb running MiXCR on the PCR reads. Among hundreds of thousands of distinct CDR3 sequences, less than 35% were seen once, and the ten largest hold more than 0.45%. This clonotype showed up just a few times. Its cognate antigen is unknown. Looked up from germline, CDR1 is DFQATT and CDR2 is SNEGSKA (reference sequence). V gave up 5 bases and J gave up 2 bases, with 10 bases separating them. This CDR3 spans 12 amino acids.

The V gene is TRBV20-1, the J gene TRBJ2-7; D perhaps matches TRBD1 (6 bases). The clonotype comes from a girl under 18 with multiple sclerosis. Sequencing used blood. CDR3 DNA sequence: TGCAGTGCTCCCAGGGACACCTACGAGCAGTACTTC. It translates to CSAPRDTYEQYF.